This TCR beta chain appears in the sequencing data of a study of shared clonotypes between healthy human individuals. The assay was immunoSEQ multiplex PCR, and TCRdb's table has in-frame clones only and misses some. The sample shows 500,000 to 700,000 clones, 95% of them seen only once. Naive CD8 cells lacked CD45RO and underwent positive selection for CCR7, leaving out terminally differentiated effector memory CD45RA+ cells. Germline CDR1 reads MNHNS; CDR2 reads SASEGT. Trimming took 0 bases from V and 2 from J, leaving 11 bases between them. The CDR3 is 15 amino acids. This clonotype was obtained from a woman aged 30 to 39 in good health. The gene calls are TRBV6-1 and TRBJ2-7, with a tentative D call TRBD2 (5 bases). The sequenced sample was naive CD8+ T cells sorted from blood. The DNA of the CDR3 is TGTGCCAGCAGTGAAGCTGTCCTAGCTCCCTACGAGCAGTACTTC. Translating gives CASSEAVLAPYEQYF.